A selection of T cell receptor beta chains follows, all from one sample in a study of OX40 agonist ivuxolimab in advanced cancers. Only in-frame clones appear in the TCRdb table, and some are missing; sequencing was by immunoSEQ multiplex PCR. This sample has 55,000 to 80,000 clones, with 87% found just once. The starting material was CD4+ or CD8+ T cells sorted from blood, obtained in a trial of the OX40 agonist ivuxolimab. All receptors come from an adult with an advanced solid tumor such as melanoma, head and neck, liver or kidney cancer. CDR3s include the opening cysteine and the closing phenylalanine or tryptophan. D genes are given only for firm matches. Only some rows state a clone size, as once, few, many or a class for expanded clones.

d_call	j_call	v_call	clone_size	cdr3_nt	cdr3_aa
NA	TRBJ1-5	TRBV6-5	NA	TGTGCCAGCAGTTACTCGAGAGGGGGCAATCAGCCCCAGCATTTT	CASSYSRGGNQPQHF
TRBD2	TRBJ2-7	TRBV19	NA	TGTGCCAGTAGCCTGGGGGTTGGTCTAGCGGGAAGCTCCTACGAGCAGTACTTC	CASSLGVGLAGSSYEQYF
NA	TRBJ1-2	TRBV28	NA	TGTGCCAGCAGTTTGGGCGGTGGGGGGTGGTATGGCTACACCTTC	CASSLGGGGWYGYTF
NA	TRBJ2-3	TRBV7-7	NA	TGTGCTAGCAGCTTGGACGAGTGCGACACAGATACGCAGTATTTT	CASSLDECDTDTQYF
NA	TRBJ1-4	TRBV6-1	NA	TGTGCCAGCAGTCGCTGGGGGAGAAATGAAAAACTGTTTTTT	CASSRWGRNEKLFF
NA	TRBJ1-1	TRBV11-2	NA	TGTGCCAGCAGCTCCGGACACAACACTGAAGCTTTCTTT	CASSSGHNTEAFF
TRBD1	TRBJ1-5	TRBV10-3	NA	TGTGCCATCAGTGAATCAGCAGGGGGTAATCAGCCCCAGCATTTT	CAISESAGGNQPQHF
NA	TRBJ1-2	TRBV19	NA	TGTGCCAGTAGTTACCGGGACGGAGCTTACTATGGCTACACCTTC	CASSYRDGAYYGYTF
NA	TRBJ2-3	TRBV28	NA	TGTGCCAGCAGGTACGGTGGCACAGATACGCAGTATTTT	CASRYGGTDTQYF
NA	TRBJ1-1	TRBV5-1	NA	TGCGCCAGCAAAAGCGCGAACACTGAAGCTTTCTTT	CASKSANTEAFF
NA	TRBJ2-7	TRBV10-3	NA	TGTGCCATCAGGTCAGAGGTACGAGGGCAGTACTTC	CAIRSEVRGQYF
NA	TRBJ2-7	TRBV5-5	NA	TGTGCCAGCAGCTTGAAGGTGACAGAAAGCTCCTACGAGCAGTACTTC	CASSLKVTESSYEQYF
TRBD1	TRBJ1-1	TRBV7-9	NA	TGTGCCAGCAGCGAACAGGGGGGGAACACTGAAGCTTTCTTT	CASSEQGGNTEAFF
NA	TRBJ1-2	TRBV6-6	once	TGTGCCAGCAGTCAGGAGTGGGGATATGGCTACACCTTC	CASSQEWGYGYTF
NA	TRBJ2-7	TRBV2	once	TGTGCCAGCAGCCCCCGAATGGACTTC	CASSPRMDF
TRBD2	TRBJ2-2	TRBV7-6	NA	TGTGCCAGCAGCTTTACCAACTTCCTAGCGGGGGCGAACACCGGGGAGCTGTTTTTT	CASSFTNFLAGANTGELFF
TRBD1	TRBJ2-2	TRBV18	NA	TGTGCCAGCTCACCACTCCAGGGGGCTTCCTCCGGGGAGCTGTTTTTT	CASSPLQGASSGELFF
TRBD1	TRBJ2-7	TRBV6-1	NA	TGTGCCAGCAGTGGCGGACAGGGCTTTAGCGAGCAGTACTTC	CASSGGQGFSEQYF
NA	TRBJ2-6	TRBV19	NA	TGTGCCAGTAGTATGGGGGGAGTTGGTGGGGCCAACGTCCTGACTTTC	CASSMGGVGGANVLTF
NA	TRBJ1-3	TRBV6-5	few	TGTGCCAGCAGTTACTCTCCCCCTTGGTCTGGAAACACCATATATTTT	CASSYSPPWSGNTIYF
NA	TRBJ2-7	TRBV5-1	NA	TGTGCCAGCGACTGGGGCGGGAACGGCTACGAGCAGTACTTC	CASDWGGNGYEQYF
NA	TRBJ2-5	TRBV19	NA	TGTGCCAGTAGTCTTCCCCCCGGTCTGTCCCAAGAGACCCAGTACTTC	CASSLPPGLSQETQYF
NA	TRBJ1-1	TRBV21-1	NA	TGTGCCAGCAGCAAAATTCTAGAGCAGGAAGGACGAGTAGGGACTGAAGCTTTCTTT	CASSKILEQEGRVGTEAFF
NA	TRBJ2-2	TRBV2	NA	TGTGCCAGCAGTGAAAGGCAATCCGGGGAGCTGTTTTTT	CASSERQSGELFF
NA	TRBJ1-5	TRBV6-1	NA	TGTGCCAGCCTCACCATTCAGGGACATCAGCCCCAGCATTTT	CASLTIQGHQPQHF
TRBD1	TRBJ1-2	TRBV11-2	NA	TGTGCCAGCAGCGTTGACAGGGTGGGCTACACCTTC	CASSVDRVGYTF
NA	TRBJ2-5	TRBV19	NA	TGTGCCAGTAGTGTAGACCCGGGGGAGACCCAGTACTTC	CASSVDPGETQYF
NA	TRBJ2-7	TRBV10-1	NA	TGCGCCAGCAGCCGCGGGGTTGGCTACGAGCAGTACTTC	CASSRGVGYEQYF
TRBD1	TRBJ1-1	TRBV27	NA	TGTGCCAGCGGACCGGGACAGGGTAAACCGAACACTGAAGCTTTCTTT	CASGPGQGKPNTEAFF
NA	TRBJ1-5	TRBV5-4	NA	TGTGCCAGCAGCTTGTTCGGCAATCAGCCCCAGCATTTT	CASSLFGNQPQHF
TRBD1	TRBJ2-7	TRBV28	NA	TGTGCCAGCAGTTTAGTAACAGGGGCCTACGAGCAGTACTTC	CASSLVTGAYEQYF
TRBD1	TRBJ2-7	TRBV6-5	NA	TGTGCCAGCAGTCCAGCAGACAGGGGATTCAGCGAGCAGTACTTC	CASSPADRGFSEQYF
NA	TRBJ2-7	TRBV5-1	NA	TGCGCCAGCAGCTTGAGAGGGGGGACCACCTACGAGCAGTACTTC	CASSLRGGTTYEQYF
TRBD2	TRBJ2-1	TRBV10-3	few	TGTGCCATCAAACTAGCGGGCAACAATGAGCAGTTCTTC	CAIKLAGNNEQFF
TRBD1	TRBJ1-1	TRBV2	NA	TGTGCCAGCAGTACCAAGACAGGGCCCACTGAAGCTTTCTTT	CASSTKTGPTEAFF
TRBD2	TRBJ2-2	TRBV28	few	TGTGCCGGAAGCGGGAGAAAAGTTCCCGGGGAGCTGTTTTTT	CAGSGRKVPGELFF
NA	TRBJ2-1	TRBV19	NA	TGTGCCAGTAGCCCGGGACACACCTCAGGCTACAATGTGCAGTTCTTC	CASSPGHTSGYNVQFF
NA	TRBJ1-4	TRBV9	NA	TGTGCCAGCAGCGTAGAAGCCGAGGGAAAACTGTTTTTT	CASSVEAEGKLFF
NA	TRBJ2-7	TRBV6-5	NA	TGTGCCAGCAGTTACACGGGCCTGAGCTCCTACGAGCAGTACTTC	CASSYTGLSSYEQYF
TRBD1	TRBJ1-4	TRBV6-5	NA	TGTGCCAGCAGTTCCGGGACAGGGGCGGAAAAACTGTTTTTT	CASSSGTGAEKLFF
NA	TRBJ2-7	TRBV4-1	NA	TGCGCCAGCAGTCGTGAGGGCTACGAGCAGTACTTC	CASSREGYEQYF
TRBD1	TRBJ2-5	TRBV19	NA	TGTGCCAGTAGTATAGGAGGGGGCGGAGAGACCCAGTACTTC	CASSIGGGGETQYF
TRBD1	TRBJ2-1	TRBV6-6	NA	TGTGCCAGCAGTCCACAGGGGGCCTCCTACAATGAGCAGTTCTTC	CASSPQGASYNEQFF
NA	TRBJ2-7	TRBV28	NA	TGTGCCAGCAGTGACCTTGGGGAGCAGTACTTC	CASSDLGEQYF